This T cell receptor beta chain was documented in a study of T cell changes during pregnancy in multiple sclerosis. TCRdb's copy holds only in-frame clones and misses some; the assay was immunoSEQ multiplex PCR. This sample has some 37,000 clones; roughly 90% occur once, and the top ten carry about 10%. Trimming took 3 bases from V and 0 from J; bases not matched to a gene: 8. Per the germline V gene, CDR1 is LGHNA and CDR2 is YSLEER. The CDR3 runs 18 residues. The sequence derives from a female donor with multiple sclerosis, enrolled in a pregnancy study. The V call is TRBV4-3, the J call TRBJ2-6, with 7 positions matching TRBD1. The starting material was CD8+ T cells from peripheral blood mononuclear cells, obtained in the third trimester of pregnancy. The CDR3 DNA reads TGCGCCAGCAGCCATGAACAGGGGTCGTCCTCTGGGGCCAACGTCCTGACTTTC. Protein product: CASSHEQGSSSGANVLTF.